A selection of T cell receptor beta chains follows, all from one sample in a study of patients and donors after allogeneic stem cell transplantation. TCRdb re-derived calls from the RT-PCR reads in MiXCR, one entry per CDR3 protein. This sample has about 410,000 distinct CDR3 sequences, with around 16% found just once. Sequencing input: blood, either unsorted or a sorted T cell fraction (not recorded which). These receptors came from a human donor who was either an allogeneic HSCT recipient or a stem cell or donor lymphocyte infusion donor (not recorded which). It is not recorded whose cells these are; they may come from a transplant donor. CDR3s include the opening cysteine and the closing phenylalanine or tryptophan. The D gene is left open where the match is weak. Clone sizes are given selectively: once, few, many, or a class where the clone is expanded.

>.|TRBV29-1|TRBJ2-7|.
CSVVAYEQYF
TGCAGCGTTGTCGCTTACGAGCAGTACTTC
>few|TRBV28|TRBJ2-7|.
CASSLLQTAYEQYF
TGTGCCAGCAGCCTTCTCCAGACAGCTTACGAGCAGTACTTC
>.|TRBV25-1|TRBJ2-5|TRBD1
CASSDSDRAQETQYF
TGTGCCAGCAGTGACTCCGACAGGGCACAAGAGACCCAGTACTTC
>few|TRBV7-9|TRBJ1-2|TRBD1
CASSKQGAISGYTF
TGTGCCAGCAGCAAACAGGGGGCGATTTCTGGCTACACCTTC
>few|TRBV18|TRBJ2-5|.
CASSPRGYQETQYF
TGTGCCAGCTCACCACGGGGTTACCAAGAGACCCAGTACTTC
>few|TRBV4-2|TRBJ1-3|TRBD1
CASSPSLGQGDLRGNTIYF
TGTGCCAGCAGCCCATCCCTTGGACAGGGGGATTTGAGAGGAAACACCATATATTTT
>many|TRBV7-8|TRBJ2-3|.
CASSLGGVFTDTQYF
TGTGCCAGCAGCTTAGGGGGGGTGTTCACAGATACGCAGTATTTT
>.|TRBV12-3/TRBV12-4|TRBJ1-2|TRBD1
CASSLRDRRVVLGGYTF
TGTGCCAGCAGCCTCCGGGACAGAAGGGTTGTTTTGGGCGGCTACACCTTC
>.|TRBV27|TRBJ2-7|.
CASSYQGGDEQYF
TGTGCCAGCAGTTATCAGGGGGGGGACGAGCAGTACTTC
>.|TRBV18|TRBJ2-3|.
CASSPSPVTDTQYF
TGTGCCAGCTCCCCCTCACCAGTCACAGATACGCAGTATTTT
>once|TRBV5-1|TRBJ2-7|.
CASGLMGEQYF
TGCGCCAGCGGCTTGATGGGAGAGCAGTACTTC
>few|TRBV20-1|TRBJ2-3|TRBD2
CSARGGTTPTDTQYF
TGCAGTGCTAGAGGGGGGACTACACCCACAGATACGCAGTATTTT
>.|TRBV9|TRBJ2-1|.
CASSADWPNEQFF
TGTGCCAGCAGCGCGGACTGGCCCAATGAGCAGTTCTTC
>.|TRBV20-1|TRBJ2-7|.
CSARGPTGRHEQYF
TGCAGTGCTAGGGGCCCGACAGGGAGGCACGAGCAGTACTTC
>.|TRBV29-1|TRBJ1-5|.
CSVVEGSGNQPQHF
TGCAGCGTTGTGGAGGGCTCGGGCAATCAGCCCCAGCATTTT
>.|TRBV3-1|TRBJ2-3|.
CASSQSTRGTDTQYF
TGTGCCAGCAGCCAATCAACTCGGGGCACAGATACGCAGTATTTT
>.|TRBV27|TRBJ2-1|TRBD2
CASSLFAWREGRNEQFF
TGTGCCAGCAGTTTATTTGCCTGGCGGGAGGGCCGCAATGAGCAGTTCTTC
>.|TRBV24-1|TRBJ1-1|.
CATSDNVEAFF
TGTGCCACCAGTGATAACGTTGAAGCTTTCTTT
>many|TRBV12-3/TRBV12-4|TRBJ1-2|.
CASSPPTGANYGYTF
TGTGCCAGCAGTCCCCCGACAGGAGCTAACTATGGCTACACCTTC
>many|TRBV5-1|TRBJ1-1|.
CASSLAGGGGTEAFF
TGCGCCAGCAGCTTGGCAGGCGGGGGAGGGACTGAAGCTTTCTTT
>.|TRBV4-1|TRBJ1-2|.
CASSQERSGFHTTGYTF
TGCGCCAGCAGCCAAGAGCGGAGCGGCTTCCACACCACTGGCTACACCTTC
>many|TRBV29-1|TRBJ2-1|.
CSVARDINEQFF
TGCAGCGTCGCCAGGGACATCAATGAGCAGTTCTTC
>few|TRBV4-3|TRBJ2-3|TRBD2
CASSKEGLVSDTQYF
TGCGCCAGCAGCAAAGAGGGACTAGTGAGCGATACGCAGTATTTT
>few|TRBV29-1|TRBJ2-2|.
CSVEVDRPRYTGELFF
TGCAGCGTTGAAGTTGACCGACCCCGCTACACCGGGGAGCTGTTTTTT
>few|TRBV11-2|TRBJ2-3|TRBD2
CASRMRLAGRPSTDTQYF
TGTGCCAGCAGAATGAGGCTAGCGGGGAGACCGAGCACAGATACGCAGTATTTT
>.|TRBV20-1|TRBJ2-7|TRBD2
CSAMSGDYEQYF
TGCAGTGCTATGAGCGGGGACTACGAGCAGTACTTC
>.|TRBV5-6|TRBJ2-7|TRBD1
CASSSDDRAYEQYF
TGTGCCAGCAGTTCCGACGACAGGGCTTATGAGCAGTACTTC
>few|TRBV5-5|TRBJ1-1|.
CASSLRQAKGAFF
TGTGCCAGCAGCTTGCGACAGGCCAAGGGAGCTTTCTTT
>once|TRBV28|TRBJ1-3|.
CASRSGEAGNTIYF
TGTGCCAGCCGATCAGGGGAGGCTGGAAACACCATATATTTT
>.|TRBV2|TRBJ1-4|TRBD1
CASRRTGRNEKLFF
TGTGCCAGCAGAAGGACAGGGAGAAATGAAAAACTGTTTTTT
>many|TRBV9|TRBJ2-5|.
CASSASQETQYF
TGTGCCAGCAGCGCCAGCCAAGAGACCCAGTACTTC
>few|TRBV6-5|TRBJ2-1|TRBD2
CASSYSPTSGGWYEQFF
TGTGCCAGCAGTTACTCACCTACTAGCGGGGGGTGGTATGAGCAGTTCTTC
>few|TRBV19|TRBJ2-5|.
CASSPESFQETQYF
TGTGCCAGTAGTCCAGAAAGCTTCCAAGAGACCCAGTACTTC
>few|TRBV4-2|TRBJ2-2|.
CASSPRRGGLSGELFF
TGTGCCAGCAGCCCCCGAAGGGGTGGACTTTCCGGGGAGCTGTTTTTT
>few|TRBV9|TRBJ1-1|.
CASSVATGYTEAFF
TGTGCCAGCAGCGTAGCTACGGGGTACACTGAAGCTTTCTTT
>.|TRBV4-1|TRBJ1-5|.
CASSQEHSPGQPQHF
TGCGCCAGCAGCCAAGAGCACAGTCCCGGTCAGCCCCAGCATTTT
>few|TRBV18|TRBJ2-7|TRBD1
CASSSDRSSYEQYF
TGTGCCAGCTCATCGGACAGGAGCTCCTACGAGCAGTACTTC
>few|TRBV20-1|TRBJ1-2|.
CSAIGTVTNYGYTF
TGCAGTGCCATCGGGACCGTAACTAACTATGGCTACACCTTC
>.|TRBV5-1|TRBJ1-1|.
CASSVRGTEAFF
TGCGCCAGCAGCGTCAGGGGCACTGAAGCTTTCTTT
>.|TRBV27|TRBJ2-1|.
CASSPSVPPLSSYNEQFF
TGTGCCAGCAGTCCTAGCGTTCCCCCCCTCAGCTCCTACAATGAGCAGTTCTTC
>.|TRBV20-1|TRBJ2-7|TRBD1
CSASAPGQGFYEQYF
TGCAGTGCTTCCGCTCCGGGACAGGGCTTCTACGAGCAGTACTTC
>few|TRBV20-1|TRBJ1-5|.
CSASQGRDQPQHF
TGCAGTGCTAGTCAGGGTAGGGATCAGCCCCAGCATTTT
>.|TRBV30|TRBJ1-2|.
CAWGAEDYGYTF
TGTGCCTGGGGGGCAGAGGACTATGGCTACACCTTC
>few|TRBV6-2/TRBV6-3|TRBJ1-1|TRBD1
CASSQGAEAFF
TGTGCCAGCAGCCAGGGGGCTGAAGCTTTCTTT
>.|TRBV5-1|TRBJ1-1|.
CASSLQGRDTEAFF
TGCGCCAGCAGCTTACAGGGACGGGACACTGAAGCTTTCTTT
>.|TRBV2|TRBJ2-1|TRBD1
CASSADRGRNEQFF
TGTGCCAGCAGTGCCGACAGGGGGCGGAATGAGCAGTTCTTC
>.|TRBV27|TRBJ2-3|.
CASSLGQTGPDTQYF
TGTGCCAGCAGTTTAGGGCAGACGGGGCCAGATACGCAGTATTTT
>.|TRBV27|TRBJ2-7|TRBD2
CASGRTSGGYEQYF
TGTGCCAGCGGCAGGACTAGCGGGGGCTACGAGCAGTACTTC
>.|TRBV4-1|TRBJ2-5|.
CASSHSIIGETQYF
TGCGCCAGCAGCCACAGTATTATAGGGGAGACCCAGTACTTC
>few|TRBV12-3/TRBV12-4|TRBJ1-5|.
CASSPRSYSNQPQHF
TGTGCCAGCAGTCCCCGATCTTATAGCAATCAGCCCCAGCATTTT
>many|TRBV2|TRBJ1-4|.
CASSNRAPNKKLFF
TGTGCCAGCAGTAACCGGGCCCCCAACAAAAAACTGTTTTTT
>.|TRBV9|TRBJ1-4|.
CASSEGNRARNEKLFF
TGTGCCAGCAGCGAGGGTAACAGGGCAAGGAATGAAAAACTGTTTTTT
>few|TRBV6-2/TRBV6-3|TRBJ2-3|.
CASTQHGGGRTDTQYF
TGTGCCAGCACTCAACATGGGGGGGGCCGCACAGATACGCAGTATTTT
>.|TRBV20-1|TRBJ2-7|.
CSAPRPGKQYF
TGCAGTGCCCCCCGACCCGGTAAGCAGTACTTC
>.|TRBV7-9|TRBJ2-7|.
CASSARTISYEQYF
TGTGCCAGCAGCGCTCGGACCATCTCCTACGAGCAGTACTTC
>.|TRBV14|TRBJ1-2|.
CASSQDLGPYGYTF
TGTGCCAGCAGCCAAGATCTGGGACCCTATGGCTACACCTTC
>few|TRBV7-6|TRBJ2-1|.
CASSPIRGNEQFF
TGTGCCAGCAGCCCAATCCGGGGGAATGAGCAGTTCTTC
>many|TRBV5-1|TRBJ2-1|.
CASSQSGEQFF
TGCGCCAGCAGCCAAAGCGGGGAGCAGTTCTTC